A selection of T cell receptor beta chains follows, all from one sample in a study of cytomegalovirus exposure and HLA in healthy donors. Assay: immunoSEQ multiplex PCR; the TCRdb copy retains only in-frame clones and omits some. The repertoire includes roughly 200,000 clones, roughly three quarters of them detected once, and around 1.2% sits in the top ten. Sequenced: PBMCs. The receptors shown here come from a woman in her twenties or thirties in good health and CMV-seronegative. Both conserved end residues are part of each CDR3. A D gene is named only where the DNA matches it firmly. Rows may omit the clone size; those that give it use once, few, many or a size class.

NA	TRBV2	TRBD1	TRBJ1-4	CASSGLTGANEKLFF	TGTGCCAGCAGTGGCTTGACAGGGGCTAATGAAAAACTGTTTTTT
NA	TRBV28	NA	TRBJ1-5	CASQSRVYSNQPQHF	TGTGCCAGCCAGTCCAGGGTGTATAGCAATCAGCCCCAGCATTTT
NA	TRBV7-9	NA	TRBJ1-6	CASSLAEGAHSPLHF	TGTGCCAGCAGCTTAGCGGAAGGGGCACATTCACCCCTCCACTTT
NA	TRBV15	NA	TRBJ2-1	CATSRVLGSGNNEQFF	TGTGCCACCAGCAGAGTATTAGGGAGTGGCAACAATGAGCAGTTCTTC
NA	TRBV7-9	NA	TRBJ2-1	CASSLFAREGNEQFF	TGTGCCAGCAGCTTATTTGCCAGGGAAGGCAATGAGCAGTTCTTC
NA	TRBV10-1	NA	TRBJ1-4	CASSERGYEKLFF	TGCGCCAGCAGTGAGAGAGGGTATGAAAAACTGTTTTTT
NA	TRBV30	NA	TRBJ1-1	CAWSVQENTEAFF	TGTGCCTGGAGTGTACAAGAGAACACTGAAGCTTTCTTT
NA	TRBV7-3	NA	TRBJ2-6	CASSYNTGANVLTF	TGTGCCAGCAGTTATAACACTGGGGCCAACGTCCTGACTTTC
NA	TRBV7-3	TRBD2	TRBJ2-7	CASSLIGTSGAYEQYF	TGTGCCAGCAGCTTAATAGGGACTAGCGGAGCCTACGAGCAGTACTTC
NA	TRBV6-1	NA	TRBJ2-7	CASSEDGSSHEQYF	TGTGCCAGCAGTGAAGATGGGTCTAGTCACGAGCAGTACTTC
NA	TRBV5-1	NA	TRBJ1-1	CASSLETGPGTEAFF	TGCGCCAGCAGCTTGGAAACAGGACCAGGAACTGAAGCTTTCTTT
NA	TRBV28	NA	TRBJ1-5	CASSPRRDQPQHF	TGTGCCAGCAGTCCTCGTAGAGATCAGCCCCAGCATTTT
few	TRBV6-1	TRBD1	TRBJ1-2	CASSDDRDFWYGYTF	TGTGCCAGCAGTGACGACAGGGATTTTTGGTATGGCTACACCTTC
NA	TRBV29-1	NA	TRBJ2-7	CSVGGDLTSYEQYF	TGCAGCGTTGGGGGGGACTTAACGTCCTACGAGCAGTACTTC
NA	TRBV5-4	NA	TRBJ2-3	CASSFFPNSRSTDTQYF	TGTGCCAGCAGCTTTTTCCCTAATTCGCGGAGCACAGATACGCAGTATTTT
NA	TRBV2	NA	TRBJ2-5	CASKLRGIQETQYF	TGTGCCAGCAAACTGAGGGGGATACAAGAGACCCAGTACTTC
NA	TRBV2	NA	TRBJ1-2	CASSADSWGYTF	TGTGCCAGCAGCGCTGACAGCTGGGGCTACACCTTC
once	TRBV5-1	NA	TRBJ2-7	CASSLQPGESYEQYF	TGCGCCAGCAGCTTACAACCGGGGGAGTCCTACGAGCAGTACTTC
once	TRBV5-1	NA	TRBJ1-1	CASSLGTRPRVPSEAFF	TGCGCCAGCAGCTTGGGAACTAGACCAAGGGTTCCTTCTGAAGCTTTCTTT
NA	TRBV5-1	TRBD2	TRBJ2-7	CASSLGGTSGRSYEQYF	TGCGCCAGCAGCTTGGGGGGGACTAGCGGGCGTTCCTACGAGCAGTACTTC
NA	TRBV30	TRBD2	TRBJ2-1	CAWSGGVNEQFF	TGTGCCTGGAGCGGGGGGGTCAATGAGCAGTTCTTC
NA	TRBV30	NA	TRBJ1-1	CAWSVAPSAFF	TGTGCCTGGAGTGTAGCCCCGTCGGCTTTCTTT
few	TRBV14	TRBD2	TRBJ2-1	CASSQTSGSYNEQFF	TGTGCCAGCAGCCAAACTAGCGGATCCTACAATGAGCAGTTCTTC
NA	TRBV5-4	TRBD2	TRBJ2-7	CASSFGTSFEQYF	TGTGCCAGCAGCTTCGGGACTAGCTTCGAGCAGTACTTC
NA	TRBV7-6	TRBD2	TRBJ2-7	CASSLASGREYEQYF	TGTGCCAGCAGCTTAGCTAGCGGGAGGGAATACGAGCAGTACTTC
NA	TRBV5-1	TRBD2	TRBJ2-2	CASSMGTGGNRNTGELFF	TGCGCCAGCAGTATGGGGACGGGAGGGAACCGGAACACCGGGGAGCTGTTTTTT
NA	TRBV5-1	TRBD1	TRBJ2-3	CASSSLTTIGTGGTDTQYF	TGCGCCAGCAGCTCACTAACTACGATCGGGACAGGGGGCACAGATACGCAGTATTTT
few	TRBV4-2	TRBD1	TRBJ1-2	CASSGPRGRSGYTF	TGTGCCAGCAGCGGACCCAGGGGGCGGAGTGGCTACACCTTC
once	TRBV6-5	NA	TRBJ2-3	CASSYSSTGGTDTQYF	TGTGCCAGCAGTTACTCGAGTACGGGGGGCACAGATACGCAGTATTTT
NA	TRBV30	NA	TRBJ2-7	CAWAKTLSYEQYF	TGTGCCTGGGCGAAGACATTGAGTTACGAGCAGTACTTC
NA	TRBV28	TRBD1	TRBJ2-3	CASSLLQGASTDTQYF	TGTGCCAGCAGTTTACTCCAGGGGGCGAGCACAGATACGCAGTATTTT
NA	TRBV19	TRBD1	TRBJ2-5	CASSTTGGWETQYF	TGTGCCAGTAGTACGACAGGGGGCTGGGAGACCCAGTACTTC
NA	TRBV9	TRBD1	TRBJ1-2	CASSSTWTGGFYGYTF	TGTGCCAGCAGCTCGACCTGGACAGGGGGCTTTTATGGCTACACCTTC
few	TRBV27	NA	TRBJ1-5	CASSLGGIQPQHF	TGTGCCAGCAGTTTAGGAGGGATTCAGCCCCAGCATTTT
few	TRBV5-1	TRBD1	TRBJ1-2	CASSRETGALNYGYTF	TGCGCCAGCAGCCGGGAGACAGGGGCCCTAAACTATGGCTACACCTTC
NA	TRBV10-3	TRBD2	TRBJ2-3	CAISTAGTYTDTQYF	TGTGCCATCAGTACAGCGGGAACCTACACAGATACGCAGTATTTT
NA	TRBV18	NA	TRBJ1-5	CASSQQGRNQPQHF	TGTGCCAGCTCACAACAGGGTAGAAATCAGCCCCAGCATTTT
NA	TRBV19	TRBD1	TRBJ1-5	CASSIVGQGARQPQHF	TGTGCCAGTAGTATAGTTGGGCAGGGGGCGAGACAGCCCCAGCATTTT
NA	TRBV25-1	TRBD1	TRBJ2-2	CASSDGGQSLSGELFF	TGTGCCAGCAGTGATGGGGGACAGTCTCTCTCCGGGGAGCTGTTTTTT
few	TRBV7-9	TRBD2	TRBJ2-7	CASSSTLRLAGGYEQYF	TGTGCCAGCAGCTCCACACTGAGACTAGCTGGAGGATACGAGCAGTACTTC
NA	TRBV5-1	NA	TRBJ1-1	CASSPLDTNTEAFF	TGCGCCAGCAGCCCCTTAGACACGAACACTGAAGCTTTCTTT
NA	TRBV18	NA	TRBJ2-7	CASSPLKTGYEQYF	TGTGCCAGCTCACCACTAAAGACGGGCTACGAGCAGTACTTC